The clone carrying this T cell receptor beta chain was counted a single time. The antigen is not known. This entry belongs to a study of CD8+CD57+ T cells in acquired aplastic anemia. Study in general: On average, sorted CD4+ and CD8+ cells gave 3 to 4 ug of DNA.

This CDR3 region has 13 residues. V shed 8 bases and J shed 3 bases, with 12 bases lying between them. Germline assignment: CDR1 SEHNR and CDR2 FQNEAQ (reference sequence). Genomic DNA, the template, was used for profiling of the TCR beta VDJ and CDR3. MiXCR was run by TCRdb on the reads, yielding one entry per CDR3 protein. The table lists about 160,000 distinct CDR3 sequences, around 48% of them singletons. Whole-study results and caveats: Found in both controls and patients were around 29 CD8+ CDR3 sequences. Patient and control CD8+ Simpson's diversity was not significantly different.

For sequencing, patients were chosen who had shown expansion of CD8+CD57+ cells by flow cytometry. Blood sampling was performed on the patients, and none of them had received therapy by then. What was sequenced was sorted CD4+, CD8+, or CD8+CD57+ T cells (not recorded which) from PBMCs. The sequence derives from a human donor with aplastic anemia. The rearrangement joins TRBV7-9 to TRBJ2-3; D is tentatively TRBD1 or TRBD2 (5 bases each). For the CDR3, the DNA is TGTGCCAGCTGGGACGGTACTACAGATACGCAGTATTTT. Its translation: CASWDGTTDTQYF. The variable domain in full, with the rest retrieved from reference TRBV7-9 and TRBJ2-3, is DTGVSQNPRHKITKRGQNVTFRCDPISEHNRLYWYRQTLGQGPEFLTYFQNEAQLEKSRLLSDRFSAERPKGSFSTLEIQRTEQGDSAMYLCASWDGTTDTQYFGPGTRLTVL.